The 4 T cell receptor beta chains given below trace back to one sample, sequenced in a study of naive and memory T cell subsets. Two oligonucleotides, mixed equimolar, formed the beta constant-region primer covering TRBC1 and TRBC2. Via MiXCR, TCRdb re-called the UMI-ligation and nested PCR reads, giving one row per CDR3 protein. The sample comprises roughly 91,000 distinct CDR3 sequences, around 12% of which are singletons, and over 0.75% rests with the top ten. Specimen: central memory CD4+ T cells from blood. All receptors derive from a human donor in good health.

The chain couples TRBV5-1 to TRBJ2-1; possibly TRBD1 for D (5 bases). The CDR3 spans 13 residues. V lost 2 bases and J lost 12, with 15 bases in between. Germline CDR1 SGHRS, CDR2 YFSETQ. The CDR3 sequence is CASSFDSRSRQFF. The CDR3 coding sequence is TGCGCCAGCAGCTTCGACAGTCGCTCTAGGCAGTTCTTC.

The chain combines TRBV20-1 with TRBJ2-7, with TRBD2 identical over 13 bases. Looked up from germline, CDR1 is DFQATT and CDR2 is SNEGSKA (reference sequence). The J segment lost 7 bases and the V segment lost 5 bases, leaving 14 bases of the junction unmatched. The CDR3 totals 16 residues. Here the CDR3 DNA reads TGCAGTGCTCAATTACCTGGGACTAGCGGGACCGGTGAGCAGTACTTC. Its translation: CSAQLPGTSGTGEQYF.

This clonotype came up a few times. The chain has TRBV5-1 and TRBJ2-7; D uncertain. The CDR3 covers 13 residues. In germline, CDR1 is SGHRS, CDR2 YFSETQ. The V gene lost 4 bases and the J gene lost 0 bases, with 8 bases spanning the gap. CDR3 sequence reads: CASSDGLSYEQYF. CDR3 DNA sequence: TGCGCCAGCAGCGACGGCCTCTCCTACGAGCAGTACTTC.

This clonotype was detected a few times. The chain combines TRBV5-1 with TRBJ1-1, with D perhaps TRBD1 (5 bases). Germline V lookup: CDR1 SGHRS, CDR2 YFSETQ. With 4 bases removed from V and 2 bases from J, the gap between germline ends came to 12 bases. CDR3 length equals 14 residues. The CDR3 reads CASSGGTANTEAFF. CDR3 DNA: TGCGCCAGCAGCGGCGGGACGGCCAACACTGAAGCTTTCTTT.